The source of this T cell receptor (beta chain) is a study of T cell changes during pregnancy in multiple sclerosis. TCRdb's table, derived via immunoSEQ multiplex PCR, lists solely in-frame clones and lacks some. The sample has approximately 20,000 clones; approximately 89% are singletons. The CDR3 spans 16 residues. V shed 0 bases, J shed 7 bases, and the junction held 6 bases outside the gene matches. CDR1 and CDR2 (germline): LGHNA, YNFKEQ. This chain connects TRBV4-2 to TRBJ1-4; 9 bases match TRBD1. Sample: CD8+ T cells from peripheral blood mononuclear cells, taken after pregnancy. This TCR was sampled from a female donor in good health, enrolled as a control in a pregnancy study. CDR3 nucleotides: TGTGCCAGCAGCCAAGAGCCGGGACAGGGATCTGAAAAACTGTTTTTT. Protein product: CASSQEPGQGSEKLFF.